The 27 T cell receptor beta chains below all came from one sample that was sequenced in a study of CD8+ T cells in alopecia areata. In each case, RNA was isolated and then reverse transcribed into cDNA as the sequencing template. The assay was immunoSEQ multiplex PCR, and TCRdb's table has in-frame clones only and misses some. This sample has over 200,000 clones; around 66% occur once, and the top ten carry roughly 4.2%. The treatment here: oral pan-JAK inhibitor, 5-10 mg twice daily. Sequencing was performed on CD4+ T cells sorted from blood, taken at week 4, from a patient treated with tofacitinib. These TCRs come from a human donor with alopecia areata.

This clone was detected only a few times. This chain uses TRBV29-1 with TRBJ2-7, with D unclear. V lost 0 bases and J lost 6, with 9 bases in between. The CDR3 sequence is 12 residues long. Germline-derived CDR1 and CDR2 are SQVTM and ANQGSEA. CDR3 loop: CSVEDPGFEQYF. The DNA for the CDR3 is TGCAGCGTTGAAGATCCCGGGTTCGAGCAGTACTTC.

The chain has TRBV5-1 and TRBJ2-5, with D possibly called TRBD1 or TRBD2 (6 bases each). The CDR3 runs 13 residues. Between the trimmed V and J ends, which lost 2 bases and 5 bases, there was a span of 10 bases. Germline V gene lookup returns CDR1 SGHRS and CDR2 YFSETQ. The CDR3 here is CASSLQGLETQYF. The DNA of the CDR3 is TGCGCCAGCAGCTTACAGGGACTCGAGACCCAGTACTTC.

This sequence joins TRBV7-2 and TRBJ1-1; TRBD1 might be the D (5 bases). Trimming removed 1 base from V and 0 bases from J, with 9 bases in between. CDR3 length: 15 residues. CDR1 is SGHTA and CDR2 is FQGNSA in the germline V gene. CDR3 DNA: TGTGCCAGCAGCTTAGTGGGACGAATGAACACTGAAGCTTTCTTT. Protein: CASSLVGRMNTEAFF.

The chain uses TRBV30 and TRBJ2-5; 11 bases map to TRBD1. This CDR3 is built from 15 residues. Germline V gives CDR1 GTSNPN, CDR2 SVGIG (reference sequence). V dropped 1 base and J dropped 5; count of bases not matched to a gene: 6. The CDR3 reads CAWSEDRGRWETQYF. The CDR3 DNA reads TGTGCCTGGAGTGAGGACAGGGGGCGATGGGAGACCCAGTACTTC.

V and J are TRBV27 and TRBJ1-2; D may be TRBD1 (6 bases). The ends were cut back, 5 bases at V and 2 bases at J, with 15 bases in the middle. This CDR3 has 15 amino acids. Germline CDR1 reads MNHEY; CDR2 reads SMNVEV (reference sequence). This CDR3 is CASSTGHSGNYGYTF. Written as DNA, the CDR3 is TGTGCCAGCAGTACGGGACACTCGGGGAACTATGGCTACACCTTC.

This clone appeared a few times. The chain employs TRBV11-2 and TRBJ2-1; D is undetermined. The germline V and J ends were trimmed by 2 bases and 8 bases, with 7 bases remaining between them. This CDR3 is built from 12 residues. The germline gives CDR1 SGHAT, CDR2 FQNNGV. The CDR3 loop is CASSLSLYEQFF. CDR3 DNA: TGTGCCAGCAGCTTAAGTTTGTATGAGCAGTTCTTC.

The chain couples TRBV4-3 to TRBJ2-1, with D uncertain. The CDR3 length is 16 residues. Per the germline V gene, CDR1 is LGHNA and CDR2 is YSLEER. V shed 0 bases and J shed 0 bases, with 9 bases lying between them. The CDR3 nucleotides are TGCGCCAGCAGCCAAGATCCGGTTTACTCCTACAATGAGCAGTTCTTC. This gives the protein CASSQDPVYSYNEQFF.

The genes are TRBV11-3 and TRBJ1-1; D gene uncertain. V was trimmed by 4 bases and J by 3 bases, leaving 9 bases between them. Germline V gene lookup returns CDR1 SGHNT and CDR2 YENEEA. CDR3 length: 13 residues. CDR3: CASSSQEDTEAFF. In DNA form, the CDR3 reads TGTGCCAGCAGCTCACAAGAAGACACTGAAGCTTTCTTT.

The gene calls are TRBV4-1 and TRBJ1-2; 7 positions match TRBD1. V dropped 1 base and J dropped 4; count of bases not matched to a gene: 6. The CDR3 runs 15 residues. CDR1 and CDR2 (germline): MGHRA, YSYEKL. The CDR3 DNA is TGCGCCAGCAGCCAAGCCAGGGGGGAGTTCTATGGCTACACCTTC. It is translated as CASSQARGEFYGYTF.

The rearrangement uses TRBV29-1 and TRBJ1-4; a possible D gene is TRBD1 (5 bases). Trimming removed 4 bases from V and 1 base from J, with 16 bases in between. The CDR3 is 16 residues long. CDR1 SQVTM and CDR2 ANQGSEA come from the germline V gene. The CDR3 DNA reads TGCAGCGTTGGTGGGACCGGGAGGATAACTAATGAAAAACTGTTTTTT. As protein: CSVGGTGRITNEKLFF.

The chain is built from TRBV7-8 and TRBJ1-5; weak D call: TRBD1 (5 bases). Trimming shortened V by 4 bases and J by 5 bases, and 9 bases separated the two germline ends. The germline V gene has CDR1 SGHVS and CDR2 FQNEAQ. The CDR3 has 13 residues. The CDR3 loop reads CASSSGTYQPQHF. Written as DNA, the CDR3 is TGTGCCAGCAGCTCCGGGACCTATCAGCCCCAGCATTTT. Full variable domain (remainder filled in from reference TRBV7-8 and TRBJ1-5): GAGVSQSPRYKVAKRGQDVALRCDPISGHVSLFWYQQALGQGPEFLTYFQNEAQLDKSGLPSDRFFAERPEGSVSTLKIQRTQQEDSAVYLCASSSGTYQPQHFGDGTRLSIL.

A remark on this clone: One junction end does not reproduce the germline sequence, and a read error may be involved. The rearrangement uses TRBV7-9 and TRBJ1-4; D is undetermined. The CDR3 length is 14 residues. Germline CDR1 reads SEHNR; CDR2 reads FQNEAQ (reference sequence). Here the CDR3 reads CASSHKTQNEKLFF. Here the CDR3 DNA reads TGCGCCAGCAGCCACAAGACACAGAATGAAAAACTGTTTTTT.

V gene TRBV7-2 combines with J gene TRBJ1-5; possibly TRBD1 for D (6 bases). The CDR3 is made up of 15 amino acids. Trimming removed 0 bases from V and 3 bases from J, with 9 bases in between. Germline CDR1 is SGHTA and CDR2 is FQGNSA. In DNA form, the CDR3 reads TGTGCCAGCAGCTTAGCAGGGGGTAACAATCAGCCCCAGCATTTT. Translated, it gives CASSLAGGNNQPQHF.

This clone was detected only once. Other nucleotide sequences from this sample produce the same CDR3. J is TRBJ2-7 and V is TRBV5-1; 10 bases are shared with TRBD2. Trimming cost V 7 bases and J 2 bases; bases outside gene matches: 3. The CDR3 runs to 13 residues. CDR1 is SGHRS, CDR2 YFSETQ, per germline. The chain's CDR3 is CASGSGGAYEQYF. The DNA for the CDR3 is TGCGCCAGCGGAAGCGGGGGGGCCTACGAGCAGTACTTC.

The chain joins TRBV18 to TRBJ1-1; tentatively, D is TRBD1 (6 bases). Germline-derived CDR1 and CDR2 are KGHSH and LQKENI. The length of the CDR3 is 17 residues. Trimming took off 1 base at V and 0 bases at J, with 15 bases between the two ends. For the CDR3, the DNA is TGTGCCAGCTCACCACGGGGGCCATCTACATTGAACACTGAAGCTTTCTTT. Its translation is CASSPRGPSTLNTEAFF. The full variable domain, in which reference TRBV18 and TRBJ1-1 provide the parts outside the CDR3, is NAGVMQNPRHLVRRRGQEARLRCSPMKGHSHVYWYRQLPEEGLKFMVYLQKENIIDESGMPKERFSAEFPKEGPSILRIQQVVRGDSAAYFCASSPRGPSTLNTEAFFGQGTRLTVV.

The rearrangement links TRBV5-4 to TRBJ2-4, with TRBD2 matching 15 bases. V lost 3 bases to trimming and J lost 8 bases; unmatched junction nucleotides: 3. Germline CDR1 SGHNT, CDR2 YYREEE (reference sequence). This CDR3 spans 15 amino acids. The DNA for the CDR3 is TGTGCCAGCAGCTGGACTAGCGGGGGGGTTGACATTCAGTACTTC. Translating it yields CASSWTSGGVDIQYF. The full variable domain, in which reference TRBV5-4 and TRBJ2-4 provide the parts outside the CDR3, is ETGVTQSPTHLIKTRGQQVTLRCSSQSGHNTVSWYQQALGQGPQFIFQYYREEENGRGNFPPRFSGLQFPNYSSELNVNALELDDSALYLCASSWTSGGVDIQYFGAGTRLSVL.

This CDR3 is CASSLAPLEHTQYF. CDR3 bases: TGTGCCAGCAGCTTAGCGCCACTCGAACATACGCAGTATTTT. The rearrangement joins TRBV7-9 to TRBJ2-3; the D is unclear. Trimming removed 0 bases at V and 7 bases at J, with 11 bases between. CDR1 and CDR2 (germline): SEHNR, FQNEAQ (reference sequence). This CDR3 spans 14 amino acids.

The chain combines TRBV5-1 with TRBJ2-2; 8 bases fit TRBD1. This CDR3 is 16 amino acids long. Germline loops: CDR1 SGHRS, CDR2 YFSETQ. The trim removed 4 bases at V and 5 bases at J, leaving 10 bases unmatched. The CDR3 region has the DNA TGCGCCAGCAGCCAGACAGGGGAAGCCTTAACCGGGGAGCTGTTTTTT. Protein sequence: CASSQTGEALTGELFF.

This clone was observed a single time. The rearrangement uses TRBV25-1 and TRBJ2-4, with 9 bases identical to TRBD2. CDR3 length equals 17 residues. V lost 4 bases and J lost 3; bases outside the gene matches: 10. Germline CDR1 reads MGHDK; CDR2 reads SYGVNS. CDR3 sequence reads: CASSVGGGGVGKNIQYF. The CDR3 DNA is TGTGCCAGCAGTGTCGGAGGCGGGGGGGTTGGCAAAAACATTCAGTACTTC.

This rearrangement joins TRBV5-1 to TRBJ1-1; D remains unclear. The CDR3 spans 14 residues. V dropped 6 bases and J dropped 1 base, with 13 bases sitting between them. CDR1 is SGHRS, CDR2 YFSETQ, per germline. Here the CDR3 reads CASKSTEPNTEAFF. In DNA, the CDR3 is TGCGCCAGCAAATCGACTGAACCGAACACTGAAGCTTTCTTT.

The chain carries TRBV4-1 and TRBJ2-4; TRBD2 agrees at 11 bases. V trimming: 1 base; J trimming: 6 bases; junction bases outside the gene matches: 8. Germline CDR1 is MGHRA and CDR2 is YSYEKL. CDR3 size: 17 residues. CDR3 coding DNA: TGCGCCAGCAGCCAAGGACTAGCGGGGCAGCGTCCAAACATTCAGTACTTC. It yields the protein CASSQGLAGQRPNIQYF.

This clone showed up just a few times. V gene TRBV5-6 combines with J gene TRBJ1-2; 7 bases align to TRBD1. The germline V gene encodes CDR1 SGHDT and CDR2 YYEEEE. V was pared by 3 bases and J by 8 bases, with 13 bases of the junction left unmatched. The CDR3 totals 15 residues. The CDR3 sequence: CASSSTEGAKGGYTF. The CDR3 DNA follows: TGTGCCAGCAGCTCGACTGAGGGGGCAAAGGGAGGCTACACCTTC.

This clone was picked up one time. The CDR3 is CASSSTGQINQPQHF. DNA of the CDR3: TGTGCCAGCAGCTCAACGGGACAGATAAATCAGCCCCAGCATTTT. The chain recombines TRBV9 with TRBJ1-5; TRBD1 agrees at 7 bases. V trimming: 4 bases; J trimming: 4 bases; junction bases outside the gene matches: 8. The CDR3 sequence is 15 residues long. Germline V gives CDR1 SGDLS, CDR2 YYNGEE. Full variable domain (rest looked up from reference TRBV9 and TRBJ1-5): DSGVTQTPKHLITATGQRVTLRCSPRSGDLSVYWYQQSLDQGLQFLIQYYNGEERAKGNILERFSAQQFPDLHSELNLSSLELGDSALYFCASSSTGQINQPQHFGDGTRLSIL.

The chain uses TRBV6-5 and TRBJ2-3, with 8 bases that match TRBD2. Trimming at V came to 10 bases and at J to 5 bases, leaving 11 bases not matched to a gene. The CDR3 runs to 14 residues. Germline CDR1 is MNHEY and CDR2 is SVGAGI. The CDR3 region is CATSGGFPQDTQYF. In nucleotides, the CDR3 is TGTGCCACTTCGGGGGGGTTCCCACAAGATACGCAGTATTTT.

This clone was seen more than once but under ten times. DNA for the CDR3: TGTGCCAGCAGTTCTGGGGCCCTCGGGAACACTGAAGCTTTCTTT. It is translated as CASSSGALGNTEAFF. The chain couples TRBV6-5 to TRBJ1-1; D is perhaps TRBD1 (5 bases). The CDR3 sequence is 15 residues long. V was cut by 4 bases and J by 1 base, with 13 bases left in between. Per the germline V gene, CDR1 is MNHEY and CDR2 is SVGAGI.

J is TRBJ2-5 and V is TRBV7-9; the match to TRBD1 covers 10 bases. Germline V gene sequence: CDR1 SEHNR, CDR2 FQNEAQ (reference sequence). J gave up 2 bases and V 3 bases, and 6 bases lay outside the gene matches. The CDR3 runs to 16 residues. CDR3 DNA sequence: TGTGCCAGCAGCTTTTCAGACAGGGGGCTTCAAGAGACCCAGTACTTC. Its translation is CASSFSDRGLQETQYF.

The genes are TRBV4-2 and TRBJ2-1, with 9 bases lining up with TRBD2. CDR1 LGHNA and CDR2 YNFKEQ come from the germline V gene. J was trimmed by 3 bases and V by 4 bases; bases with no gene match: 4. The CDR3 has 15 residues. CDR3 sequence reads: CASSRRGGVYNEQFF. The CDR3 DNA follows: TGTGCCAGCAGCCGCCGCGGGGGGGTCTACAATGAGCAGTTCTTC.